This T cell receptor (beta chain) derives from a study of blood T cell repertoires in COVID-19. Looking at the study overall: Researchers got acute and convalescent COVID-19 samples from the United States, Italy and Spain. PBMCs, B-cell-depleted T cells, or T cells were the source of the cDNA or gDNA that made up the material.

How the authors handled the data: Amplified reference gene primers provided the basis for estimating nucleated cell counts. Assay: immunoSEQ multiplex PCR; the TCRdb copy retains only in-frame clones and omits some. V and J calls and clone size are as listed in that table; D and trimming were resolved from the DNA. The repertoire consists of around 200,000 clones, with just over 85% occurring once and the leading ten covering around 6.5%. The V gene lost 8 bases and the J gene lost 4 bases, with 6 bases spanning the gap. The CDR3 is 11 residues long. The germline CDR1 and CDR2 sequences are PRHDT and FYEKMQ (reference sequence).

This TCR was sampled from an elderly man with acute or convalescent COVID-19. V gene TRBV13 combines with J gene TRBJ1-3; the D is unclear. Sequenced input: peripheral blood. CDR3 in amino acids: CASGRGNTIYF. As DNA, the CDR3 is TGTGCCAGCGGGAGAGGAAACACCATATATTTT.